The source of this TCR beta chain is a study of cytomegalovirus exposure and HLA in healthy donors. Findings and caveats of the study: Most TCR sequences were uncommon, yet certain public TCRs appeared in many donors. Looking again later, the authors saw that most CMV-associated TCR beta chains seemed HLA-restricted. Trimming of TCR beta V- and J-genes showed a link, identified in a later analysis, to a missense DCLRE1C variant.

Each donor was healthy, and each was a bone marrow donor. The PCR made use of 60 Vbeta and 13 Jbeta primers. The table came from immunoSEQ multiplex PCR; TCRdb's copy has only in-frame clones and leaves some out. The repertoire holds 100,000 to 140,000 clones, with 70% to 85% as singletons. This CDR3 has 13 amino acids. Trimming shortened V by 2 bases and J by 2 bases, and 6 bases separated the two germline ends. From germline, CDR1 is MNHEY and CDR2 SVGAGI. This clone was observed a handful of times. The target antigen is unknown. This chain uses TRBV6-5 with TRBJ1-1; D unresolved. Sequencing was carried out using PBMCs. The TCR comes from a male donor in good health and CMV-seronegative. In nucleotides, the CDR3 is TGTGCCAGCAGTTACCGCGATAACACTGAAGCTTTCTTT. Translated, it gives CASSYRDNTEAFF.